This is a list of T cell receptor beta chains from one sample in a study of blood T cell repertoires in COVID-19. The table came from immunoSEQ multiplex PCR; TCRdb's copy has only in-frame clones and leaves some out. The table records fewer than 300,000 clones, approximately 84% of them present only once. Sequencing was done on a sample of peripheral blood. The source is a human donor with COVID-19, enrolled during active disease. The donor label of this sample is uncertain. The CDR3 runs from the conserved cysteine through the conserved F or W. The order of the fields is D gene, V gene, clone size, J gene, CDR3 DNA, CDR3 protein. A D gene is named only where the DNA matches it firmly. Some rows mark clone size as missing; the rest say once, few, many or name a class of expanded clone.

.	TRBV6-5	.	TRBJ2-3	TGTGCCAGCAGTAGGACAGTCGATTCCACAGATACGCAGTATTTT	CASSRTVDSTDTQYF
TRBD1	TRBV28	.	TRBJ2-1	TGTGCCAGCATATCGGCGGACAGGAACTACAATGAGCAGTTCTTC	CASISADRNYNEQFF
.	TRBV6-1	.	TRBJ1-3	TGTGCCAGCAGTGAAAGGGCGGGAGCCCCAGGGAACGGAAACACCATATATTTT	CASSERAGAPGNGNTIYF
.	TRBV15	.	TRBJ1-5	TGTGCCACCAGCAGAGATTTGAACAGGGCTCAGCCCCAGCATTTT	CATSRDLNRAQPQHF
TRBD2	TRBV27	.	TRBJ2-1	TGTGCCAGCAGTTCCCCAGAGGCGGTAGCGGGAGGGTACAATGAGCAGTTCTTC	CASSSPEAVAGGYNEQFF
.	TRBV5-4	.	TRBJ2-7	TGTGCCAGCAGCTTAGGCGACAGGGAGGCCCACGAGCAGTACTTC	CASSLGDREAHEQYF
TRBD1	TRBV19	.	TRBJ1-1	TGTGCCAGTAATCCCTCCGGGACAGGGTTCACTGAAGCTTTCTTT	CASNPSGTGFTEAFF
.	TRBV3-1/TRBV3-2	.	TRBJ1-1	TGTGCCAGCAGCTTTGTAGTGAACACTGAAGCTTTCTTT	CASSFVVNTEAFF
TRBD2	TRBV5-6	few	TRBJ2-5	TGTGCCAGCAGCTTAAACGTTCGGATAGCGGGAGGTTTGGAGACCCAGTACTTC	CASSLNVRIAGGLETQYF
TRBD1	TRBV2	.	TRBJ1-5	TGTGCCAGCAGCGGGACAGGGAATCAGCCCCAGCATTTT	CASSGTGNQPQHF
.	TRBV25-1	.	TRBJ1-2	TGTGCCAGCTCTTACGGCAGGGAACCCGCCCGGGGCTACACCTTC	CASSYGREPARGYTF
.	TRBV6-1	.	TRBJ2-2	TGTGCCAGCAGTGAATGGGGCAGCACCAGGACCGGGGAGCTGTTTTTT	CASSEWGSTRTGELFF
TRBD2	TRBV4-2	.	TRBJ2-7	TGTGCCAGCAGCCAAGTCATTACCGGGACTAGCGACGAGCAGTACTTC	CASSQVITGTSDEQYF
TRBD2	TRBV11-1	.	TRBJ2-1	TGTGCCAGCAGCAGTCTAGCGGGAGGCCTCTACAATGAGCAGTTCTTC	CASSSLAGGLYNEQFF
TRBD1	TRBV12-3/TRBV12-4	.	TRBJ1-4	TGTGCCAGCAGTTTATACAGGGGCGAAAAACTGTTTTTT	CASSLYRGEKLFF
TRBD2	TRBV5-4	once	TRBJ2-7	TGTGCCAGCAGCCGCGGACTAGCGGGAGGGAGCTCCTACGAGCAGTACTTC	CASSRGLAGGSSYEQYF
TRBD1	TRBV14	.	TRBJ2-7	TGTGCCAGCAGTTCCAAGTGGACAGGGCTTCCTTTACCGGACGAGCAGTACTTC	CASSSKWTGLPLPDEQYF
.	TRBV30	.	TRBJ1-1	TGTGCCTGGAGTATGGGGGCAGGAGCTTTCTTT	CAWSMGAGAFF
.	TRBV5-1	.	TRBJ2-2	TGCGCCAGCAGCTTGTTGTCAGGGAATGACGGGGAGCTGTTTTTT	CASSLLSGNDGELFF
.	TRBV28	.	TRBJ1-4	TGTGCCAGCAGTTTCCAATATGCGGGTAATGAAAAACTGTTTTTT	CASSFQYAGNEKLFF
.	TRBV5-5	.	TRBJ2-1	TGTGCCAGCAGCTTACCTTCTACGGATGAGCAGTTCTTC	CASSLPSTDEQFF
.	TRBV9	once	TRBJ2-7	TGTGCCAGCAGCGTAGACGGGAACTCGGTTTACGAGCAGTACTTC	CASSVDGNSVYEQYF
.	TRBV6-5	once	TRBJ2-1	TGTGCCAGCACCCGGACTCATAACAATGAGCAGTTCTTC	CASTRTHNNEQFF
TRBD2	TRBV18	.	TRBJ2-7	TGTGCCAGCTCACGACGACTAGCGGGGGGCACCAGCTCCTACGAGCAGTACTTC	CASSRRLAGGTSSYEQYF
TRBD1	TRBV14	.	TRBJ1-6	TGTGCCAGCAGCTCTCGGACAGGGGATAATTCACCCCTCCACTTT	CASSSRTGDNSPLHF
.	TRBV9	.	TRBJ1-2	TGTGCCAGCAGCGTAGATGGGCTTGGTGGCTACACCTTC	CASSVDGLGGYTF
.	TRBV7-3	.	TRBJ1-1	TGTGCCAGCAGCTTAGCGGGGCAATTCCGTGAAGCTTTCTTT	CASSLAGQFREAFF
.	TRBV12-5	.	TRBJ1-5	TGTGCTAGTGGTCCGACAGTAGTTAATCAGCCCCAGCATTTT	CASGPTVVNQPQHF
TRBD1	TRBV6-5	.	TRBJ2-7	TGTGCCAGCAGTTTGGACAGGGGGCGTTCCGAGCAGTACTTC	CASSLDRGRSEQYF
.	TRBV19	medium-sized	TRBJ1-1	TGTGCCAGTAGTATAGGTGCAGGATTGAACACTGAAGCTTTCTTT	CASSIGAGLNTEAFF
TRBD2	TRBV3-1/TRBV3-2	.	TRBJ2-5	TGTGCCAGCAGCCAGGGGACTAGCGATCGGCGGTCGGCCCAGTACTTC	CASSQGTSDRRSAQYF